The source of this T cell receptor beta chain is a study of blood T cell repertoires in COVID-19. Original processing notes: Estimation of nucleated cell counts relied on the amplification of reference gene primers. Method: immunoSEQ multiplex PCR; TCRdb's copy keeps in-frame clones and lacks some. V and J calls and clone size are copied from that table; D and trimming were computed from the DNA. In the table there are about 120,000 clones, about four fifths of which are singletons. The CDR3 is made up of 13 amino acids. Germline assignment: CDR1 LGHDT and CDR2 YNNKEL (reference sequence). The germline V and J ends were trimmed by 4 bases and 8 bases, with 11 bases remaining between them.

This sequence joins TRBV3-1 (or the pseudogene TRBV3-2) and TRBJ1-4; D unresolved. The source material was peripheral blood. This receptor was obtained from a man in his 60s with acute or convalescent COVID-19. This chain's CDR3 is CASSLVRREKLFF. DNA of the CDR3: TGTGCCAGCAGCCTAGTTCGCAGGGAAAAACTGTTTTTT.